The 30 T cell receptor beta chains given below trace back to one sample, sequenced in a study of blood T cells in healthy people across ages (dated by TCRdb to the mid-2010s). Library preparation was by 5' RACE. Instrument used: Illumina HiSeq 2500. A second PCR of about 7 to 12 cycles was run with a J-beta primer mix and a sample-barcoded 5' primer. TCRdb trimmed the raw reads at Q25, called clones with MiXCR and kept productive beta chains. Records with the same CDR3 protein are collapsed into one entry carrying the most frequent genes and DNA. This sample has 1.5 million to 2 million distinct CDR3 sequences in its table, and approximately 30% of those were observed once. Clones ranked in the top ten supply approximately 7.7% of the sample. Sequences were obtained from blood. The receptors were gathered from a woman aged 30 to 39 in good health.

V gene TRBV7-2 combines with J gene TRBJ1-3; D uncertain. CDR1 SGHTA and CDR2 FQGNSA come from the germline V gene. The V and J ends lost 3 bases and 1 base respectively, with 10 bases between them. The CDR3 runs to 15 residues. The CDR3 reads CASSLTRASGNTIYF. In DNA, the CDR3 is TGTGCCAGCAGCTTGACAAGAGCTTCTGGAAACACCATATATTTT. The variable domain in full, completed from reference TRBV7-2 and TRBJ1-3, reads GAGVSQSPSNKVTEKGKDVELRCDPISGHTALYWYRQSLGQGLEFLIYFQGNSAPDKSGLPSDRFSAERTGGSVSTLTIQRTQQEDSAVYLCASSLTRASGNTIYFGEGSWLTVV.

This clonotype was seen only a few times. The chain combines TRBV10-3 with TRBJ1-2; a weak D match, TRBD1 (6 bases). The germline V gene has CDR1 ENHRY and CDR2 SYGVKD. The CDR3 totals 13 residues. V lost 3 bases and J 8 bases, leaving 13 bases between the germline ends. This CDR3 is CAISDTGIAGYTF. CDR3 sequence (DNA): TGTGCCATCAGTGATACAGGGATCGCGGGCTACACCTTC.

The V and J genes are TRBV7-6 and TRBJ2-4; 9 positions agree with TRBD1. This CDR3 is 14 amino acids long. Germline lookup yields CDR1 SGHVS and CDR2 FNYEAQ. V dropped 5 bases and J dropped 6; count of bases not matched to a gene: 5. CDR3 nucleotides: TGTGCCAGCAGCCAGGGGACAGGGACAAACATTCAGTACTTC. It is translated as CASSQGTGTNIQYF.

This clonotype was observed a handful of times. The V and J genes are TRBV12-3 or TRBV12-4 and TRBJ1-2; 8 bases are shared with TRBD1. CDR3 length equals 14 residues. J lost 4 bases, V lost 8 bases, and 9 bases had no gene match. In DNA, the CDR3 is TGTGCCAGCGGCCGGGGACAGGCGCTCTATGGCTACACCTTC. This sequence encodes CASGRGQALYGYTF.

This clonotype came up many times. The genes are TRBV29-1 and TRBJ2-3; 10 nucleotides align to TRBD2. CDR3 size: 15 residues. The V gene's germline CDR1 is SQVTM and CDR2 ANQGSEA. V lost 4 bases and J lost 4; bases outside the gene matches: 8. The CDR3 here is CSVVPGLAVPDTQYF. CDR3 DNA: TGCAGCGTTGTCCCTGGACTAGCGGTACCAGATACGCAGTATTTT.

This clonotype was observed a few times. The rearrangement uses TRBV29-1 and TRBJ1-2, with 8 bases that match TRBD1. From germline, CDR1 is SQVTM and CDR2 ANQGSEA. The CDR3 is made up of 14 amino acids. Trimming took 6 bases from V and 4 from J; bases not matched to a gene: 10. CDR3 DNA: TGCAGCGTAGTATTCTGGACAGGGAGCTATGGCTACACCTTC. Amino acid sequence: CSVVFWTGSYGYTF.

The rearrangement joins TRBV6-2 or TRBV6-3 to TRBJ2-1; D gene uncertain. The V end lost 2 bases, the J end lost 1 base, and 12 bases lay between the germline ends. The CDR3 is 16 amino acids. Germline CDR1 and CDR2: MNHEY and SVGEGT. The CDR3: CASSYGLAQSYNEQFF. As DNA, the CDR3 is TGTGCCAGCAGTTACGGTTTGGCTCAGTCCTACAATGAGCAGTTCTTC.

This clonotype was seen more than once but under ten times. The chain links TRBV7-9 to TRBJ1-2; no definite D call. Germline CDR1 and CDR2: SEHNR and FQNEAQ (reference sequence). Trimming stripped 1 base from V and 8 bases from J, with 11 bases between. CDR3 size: 13 residues. In DNA, the CDR3 is TGTGCCAGCAGCTTAGGAACGGCTCAGGGCTACACCTTC. Protein product: CASSLGTAQGYTF.

V gene TRBV13 combines with J gene TRBJ2-5; 15 nucleotides line up with TRBD2. The CDR3 consists of 17 residues. The germline V gene has CDR1 PRHDT and CDR2 FYEKMQ (reference sequence). Trimming at V came to 9 bases and at J to 1 base, leaving 9 bases not matched to a gene. The CDR3 reads CASTTLGLAGGQETQYF. CDR3 DNA sequence: TGTGCCAGTACTACCTTGGGACTAGCGGGGGGCCAAGAGACCCAGTACTTC.

In this sample, this clonotype turned up a few times. The chain joins TRBV24-1 to TRBJ1-2; D is uncertain. The germline V gene has CDR1 KGHDR and CDR2 SFDVKD. V dropped 4 bases and J dropped 2 bases, with 7 bases sitting between them. The CDR3 spans 13 residues. The CDR3 coding sequence is TGTGCCACCAGTGAACACCTGAACTATGGCTACACCTTC. This codes for CATSEHLNYGYTF.

This clonotype was seen a few times. A junction boundary mismatches the germline segment, possibly from a read error. J is TRBJ2-1 and V is TRBV12-3 or TRBV12-4; 8 bases fit TRBD2. The CDR3 covers 13 residues. The CDR3 spells CASRLGAGRGQFF. CDR3 bases: TGTGCCAGCAGGTTAGGGGCCGGGAGGGGGCAGTTCTTC.

The J gene is TRBJ2-3, the V gene TRBV7-8, with D possibly TRBD2 on 6 matching bases. Looked up from germline, CDR1 is SGHVS and CDR2 is FQNEAQ. This CDR3 region has 16 residues. V gave up 4 bases and J gave up 6 bases, with 20 bases separating them. This CDR3 is CASSSQSQPRGDTQYF. In DNA, the CDR3 is TGTGCCAGCAGCTCCCAGAGTCAGCCCCGGGGGGATACGCAGTATTTT.

This rearrangement joins TRBV2 to TRBJ2-6; D not certain. CDR3 length equals 13 residues. From germline, CDR1 is SNHLY and CDR2 FYNNEI. V was pared by 8 bases and J by 3 bases, with 8 bases between. Written as DNA, the CDR3 is TGTGCCAGCGTGGGAAGTGGGGCCAACGTCCTGACTTTC. As protein: CASVGSGANVLTF.

This clonotype came up a few times. The V call is TRBV20-1, the J call TRBJ2-1; 7 bases are a match to TRBD1. The J segment lost 7 bases and the V segment lost 5 bases, leaving 11 bases of the junction unmatched. CDR1 DFQATT and CDR2 SNEGSKA come from the germline V gene (reference sequence). The CDR3 runs 14 residues. CDR3 residues: CSAGGPGGWNEQFF. The CDR3 bases are TGCAGTGCTGGGGGCCCAGGGGGTTGGAATGAGCAGTTCTTC.

In its sample, this clonotype was seen many times. This sequence joins TRBV12-3 or TRBV12-4 and TRBJ1-2; D unclear. V gave up 0 bases and J gave up 4 bases, with 12 bases separating them. The CDR3 has 15 residues. The CDR3 sequence is CASSLALGPSYGYTF. In DNA form, the CDR3 reads TGTGCCAGCAGTTTAGCGCTCGGGCCAAGCTATGGCTACACCTTC.

This clonotype turned up a few times. The chain is built from TRBV12-3 or TRBV12-4 and TRBJ2-1, with 8 bases identical to TRBD1. The CDR3 extends over 14 amino acids. The trim removed 8 bases at V and 7 bases at J, leaving 10 bases unmatched. The CDR3 reads CASRTGGKTNEQFF. The CDR3 bases are TGTGCCAGCCGCACAGGGGGAAAGACAAATGAGCAGTTCTTC.

This chain links TRBV14 with TRBJ2-7; D is perhaps TRBD1 (5 bases). The CDR3 runs 14 residues. The germline V and J ends were trimmed by 2 bases and 2 bases, with 10 bases remaining between them. The germline CDR1 and CDR2 sequences are SGHDN and FVKESK. This chain's CDR3 is CASSQNDRPYEQYF. CDR3 DNA sequence: TGTGCCAGCAGCCAAAATGACAGACCCTACGAGCAGTACTTC.

This clonotype was seen many times. V usage is TRBV24-1 and J usage is TRBJ2-1, with D possibly matching TRBD2 (6 bases). This CDR3 has 16 amino acids. The germline V gene has CDR1 KGHDR and CDR2 SFDVKD. Trimming took 0 bases from V and 0 from J, leaving 8 bases between them. The CDR3 reads CATSDLLANSYNEQFF. The CDR3 region has the DNA TGTGCCACCAGTGATTTGCTAGCGAACTCCTACAATGAGCAGTTCTTC.

This clonotype was observed a few times. This chain uses TRBV10-3 with TRBJ2-2; D is uncertain. This CDR3 has 12 residues. Trimming removed 6 bases from V and 0 bases from J, with 2 bases in between. Germline V CDR1 and CDR2: ENHRY, SYGVKD. The CDR3 DNA sequence: TGTGCCATCAGGACGAACACCGGGGAGCTGTTTTTT. Amino acid sequence: CAIRTNTGELFF.

This rearrangement joins TRBV20-1 to TRBJ2-5; 12 bases line up with TRBD1. The assigned J gene may be wrong: the sequence end matches TRBJ2-7 better. The germline V gene encodes CDR1 DFQATT and CDR2 SNEGSKA (reference sequence). This CDR3 region has 15 residues. CDR3 protein: CSARPGQGASNEQYF. The CDR3 region has the DNA TGCAGTGCCCGACCGGGACAGGGGGCTTCAAACGAGCAGTACTTC.

This clonotype has ten or more counts. The gene calls are TRBV18 and TRBJ2-7, with 7 bases identical to TRBD1. Germline assignment: CDR1 KGHSH and CDR2 LQKENI. V gave up 4 bases and J gave up 3 bases; unmatched junction bases: 6. The CDR3 runs to 14 residues. CDR3 in amino acids: CASSRQGRDYEQYF. The CDR3 DNA is TGTGCCAGCTCACGACAGGGACGGGACTACGAGCAGTACTTC.

This clonotype appeared a single time. Compared with germline, one end of the junction differs, possibly owing to a read error. The chain joins TRBV5-1 to TRBJ2-2; TRBD2 matches at 7 bases. Germline lookup yields CDR1 SGHRS and CDR2 YFSETQ. This CDR3 spans 16 amino acids. The CDR3 spells CTSSLAGLDVGGELFF. CDR3 sequence (DNA): TGCACCAGCAGCTTGGCCGGACTAGATGTTGGCGGGGAGCTGTTTTTT.

This clonotype was seen more than once but under ten times. DNA for the CDR3: TGTGCCAGCAGACCTTCGGGGGCGCGGGAGCAGTACTTC. As protein: CASRPSGAREQYF. The chain couples TRBV12-3 or TRBV12-4 to TRBJ2-7; D is perhaps TRBD1 or TRBD2 (6 bases each). With 6 bases removed from V and 7 bases from J, the gap between germline ends came to 16 bases. The CDR3 extends over 13 amino acids.

Many counts were recorded for this clonotype. The chain employs TRBV7-9 and TRBJ1-2, with D tentatively TRBD1 (5 bases). The CDR3 is 15 residues long. Germline CDR1 SEHNR, CDR2 FQNEAQ (reference sequence). Trimming removed 2 bases at V and 8 bases at J, with 18 bases between. The CDR3 DNA reads TGTGCCAGCAGCTTAAGGTCGGGGGAGACGCCCGGCTACACCTTC. Protein product: CASSLRSGETPGYTF.

The V call is TRBV25-1, the J call TRBJ1-2; no clear D. This CDR3 is 14 amino acids long. Germline assignment: CDR1 MGHDK and CDR2 SYGVNS. Trimming removed 2 bases at V and 4 bases at J, with 11 bases between. CDR3 amino acids: CASSEDNGPYGYTF. CDR3 DNA: TGTGCCAGCAGTGAAGATAACGGCCCCTATGGCTACACCTTC.

The chain couples TRBV6-5 to TRBJ1-6; 9 nucleotides match TRBD1. Germline V gives CDR1 MNHEY, CDR2 SVGAGI. With 4 bases clipped from V and 9 bases from J, the junction kept 4 bases outside the gene matches. CDR3 length equals 14 residues. The CDR3 nucleotides read TGTGCCAGCAGTTTGACAGGGGGGAGTTCACCCCTCCACTTT. It codes for CASSLTGGSSPLHF.

Many counts were recorded for this clonotype. The V and J genes are TRBV7-3 and TRBJ2-3; weak D call: TRBD1 (6 bases). There are 15 residues in the CDR3. CDR1 is SGHTA, CDR2 FQGTGA, per germline. Trimming stripped 8 bases from V and 0 bases from J, with 15 bases between. For the CDR3, the DNA is TGTGCCAGCGGCCAGGGGCCGTCTAGCACAGATACGCAGTATTTT. Encoded protein: CASGQGPSSTDTQYF.

This clonotype was recorded a few times. Here the CDR3 reads CASSQSLGEQFF. In DNA form, the CDR3 reads TGCGCCAGCAGCCAGTCGCTGGGTGAGCAGTTCTTC. The rearrangement joins TRBV4-1 to TRBJ2-1; D is undetermined. Germline assignment: CDR1 MGHRA and CDR2 YSYEKL. V was cut by 3 bases and J by 9 bases, with 9 bases left in between. This CDR3 has 12 residues.

The V call is TRBV20-1, the J call TRBJ2-1, with 11 bases matching TRBD2. CDR3 length: 14 residues. Germline CDR1 reads DFQATT; CDR2 reads SNEGSKA (reference sequence). Germline trimming cut 4 bases from V and 10 bases from J; bases unmatched to any gene: 9. The CDR3 nucleotides are TGCAGTGCTACCCACCTAGCGGGGGGCTGGGAGCAGTTCTTC. Translating it yields CSATHLAGGWEQFF.

This clonotype was observed at least ten times. The J gene is TRBJ1-1, the V gene TRBV18; D may be TRBD1 (5 bases). V shed 4 bases and J shed 9 bases, with 9 bases lying between them. The CDR3 runs 11 residues. CDR1 KGHSH and CDR2 LQKENI come from the germline V gene. CDR3 loop: CASSRGIKAFF. CDR3 nucleotide sequence: TGTGCCAGCTCACGGGGGATAAAAGCTTTCTTT. Together with reference TRBV18 and TRBJ1-1, the CDR3 gives the full variable domain: NAGVMQNPRHLVRRRGQEARLRCSPMKGHSHVYWYRQLPEEGLKFMVYLQKENIIDESGMPKERFSAEFPKEGPSILRIQQVVRGDSAAYFCASSRGIKAFFGQGTRLTVV.